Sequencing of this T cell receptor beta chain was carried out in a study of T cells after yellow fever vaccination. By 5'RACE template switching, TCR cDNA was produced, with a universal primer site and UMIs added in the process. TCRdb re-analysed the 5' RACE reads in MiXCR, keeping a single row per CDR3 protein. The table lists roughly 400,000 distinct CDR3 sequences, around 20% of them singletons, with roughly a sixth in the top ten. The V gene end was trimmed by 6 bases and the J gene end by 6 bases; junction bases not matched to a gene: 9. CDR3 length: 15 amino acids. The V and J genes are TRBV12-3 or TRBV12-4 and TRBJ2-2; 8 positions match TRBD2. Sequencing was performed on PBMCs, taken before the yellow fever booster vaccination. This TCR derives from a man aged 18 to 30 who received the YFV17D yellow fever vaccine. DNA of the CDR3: TGTGCCAGCAGACTCGGGGGGGCCGCCGCCGGGGAGCTGTTTTTT. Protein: CASRLGGAAAGELFF.